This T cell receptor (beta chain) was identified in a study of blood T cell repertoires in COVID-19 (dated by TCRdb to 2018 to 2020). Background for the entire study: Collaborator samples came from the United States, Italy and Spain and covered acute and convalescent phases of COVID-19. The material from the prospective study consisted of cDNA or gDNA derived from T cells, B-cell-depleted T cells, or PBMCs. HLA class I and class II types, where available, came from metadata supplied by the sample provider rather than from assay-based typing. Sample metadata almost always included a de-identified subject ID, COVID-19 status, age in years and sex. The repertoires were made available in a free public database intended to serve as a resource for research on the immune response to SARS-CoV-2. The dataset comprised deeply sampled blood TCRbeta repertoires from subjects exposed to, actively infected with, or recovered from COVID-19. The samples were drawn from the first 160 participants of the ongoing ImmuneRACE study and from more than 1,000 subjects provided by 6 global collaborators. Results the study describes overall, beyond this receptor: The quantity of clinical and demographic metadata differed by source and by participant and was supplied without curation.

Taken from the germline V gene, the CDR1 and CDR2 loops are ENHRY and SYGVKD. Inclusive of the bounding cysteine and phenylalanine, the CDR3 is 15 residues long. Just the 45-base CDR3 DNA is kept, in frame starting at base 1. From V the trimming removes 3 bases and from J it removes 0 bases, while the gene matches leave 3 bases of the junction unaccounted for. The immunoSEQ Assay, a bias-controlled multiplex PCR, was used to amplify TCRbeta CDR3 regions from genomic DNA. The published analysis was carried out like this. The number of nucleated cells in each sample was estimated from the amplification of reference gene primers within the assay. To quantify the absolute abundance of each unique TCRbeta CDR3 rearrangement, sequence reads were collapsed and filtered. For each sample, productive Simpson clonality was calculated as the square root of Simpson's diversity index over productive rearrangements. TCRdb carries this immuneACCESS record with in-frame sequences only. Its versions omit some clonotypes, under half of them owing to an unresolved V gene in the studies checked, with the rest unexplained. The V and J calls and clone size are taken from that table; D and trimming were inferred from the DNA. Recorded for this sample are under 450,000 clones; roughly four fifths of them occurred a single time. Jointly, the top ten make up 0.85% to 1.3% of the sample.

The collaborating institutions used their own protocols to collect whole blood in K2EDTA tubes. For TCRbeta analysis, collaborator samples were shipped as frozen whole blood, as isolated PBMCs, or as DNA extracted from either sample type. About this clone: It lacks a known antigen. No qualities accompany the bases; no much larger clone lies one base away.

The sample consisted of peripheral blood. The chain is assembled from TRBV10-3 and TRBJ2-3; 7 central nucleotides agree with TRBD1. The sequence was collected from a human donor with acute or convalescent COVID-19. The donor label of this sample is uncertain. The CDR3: CAISDPGQSTDTQYF. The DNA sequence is TGTGCCATCAGTGACCCGGGACAGAGCACAGATACGCAGTATTTT.